One sample yielded the 7 T cell receptor beta chains listed below, sequenced in a study of cytomegalovirus exposure and HLA in healthy donors (dated by TCRdb to the late 2010s). The library came from the immunoSEQ multiplex PCR assay. Drawn from immuneACCESS, this table holds only the in-frame rearrangements with V and J called that TCRdb kept. Clones are partly lost; checked studies trace under half to an unresolved V gene and leave the rest unexplained. Present in this sample are some 240,000 clones, around four fifths of which were seen just once. Together, the top ten hold around 5.4% of the sample. Sequences were obtained from PBMCs. These receptors were collected from a woman under 30 in good health and CMV-seronegative.

The V and J genes are TRBV29-1 and TRBJ2-1; D uncertain. V gave up 4 bases and J gave up 0 bases, with 1 base separating them. The CDR3 has 11 residues. Germline CDR1 and CDR2: SQVTM and ANQGSEA. The CDR3 DNA reads as TGCAGCGTTGTCTCCTACAATGAGCAGTTCTTC. This sequence encodes CSVVSYNEQFF.

In this sample, this clone turned up a few times. The genes are TRBV9 and TRBJ2-7; TRBD1 is a possible D gene (6 bases). V lost 3 bases and J 5 bases, leaving 12 bases between the germline ends. Germline-derived CDR1 and CDR2 are SGDLS and YYNGEE. The CDR3 sequence is 13 residues long. CDR3 DNA: TGTGCCAGCAGCGCTTCAGGGGCGGACGAGCAGTACTTC. As protein: CASSASGADEQYF.

The chain has TRBV2 and TRBJ2-3; a weak D match, TRBD1 (5 bases). Germline CDR1 SNHLY, CDR2 FYNNEI. Trimming took 1 base from V and 2 from J, leaving 7 bases between them. CDR3 length: 14 amino acids. Written as DNA, the CDR3 is TGTGCCAGCAGTGAAGTGACAGCCACAGATACGCAGTATTTT. It translates to CASSEVTATDTQYF.

The rearrangement links TRBV5-1 to TRBJ2-7; TRBD1 matches 8 bases. After removal of 0 bases from V and 2 bases from J, the junction contained 10 bases not matched to a gene. The length of the CDR3 is 17 residues. CDR1 and CDR2 from the germline V gene are SGHRS and YFSETQ. The CDR3: CASSLDLGPGGPYEQYF. The CDR3 nucleotides read TGCGCCAGCAGCTTGGACCTGGGGCCAGGGGGCCCCTACGAGCAGTACTTC.

The J gene is TRBJ1-5, the V gene TRBV19; 9 bases are shared with TRBD1. The germline CDR1 and CDR2 sequences are LNHDA and SQIVND (reference sequence). CDR3 size: 13 residues. V gave up 6 bases and J gave up 5 bases; unmatched junction bases: 2. CDR3 protein: CASSWDRDQPQHF. The CDR3 bases are TGTGCCAGTAGCTGGGACAGGGATCAGCCCCAGCATTTT.

V is TRBV30 and J is TRBJ2-5; perhaps D is TRBD1 or TRBD2 (5 bases each). Germline CDR1 reads GTSNPN; CDR2 reads SVGIG (reference sequence). The CDR3 loop spans 15 amino acids. The V end was cut by 8 bases, the J end by 0 bases, with 19 bases between. DNA for the CDR3: TGTGCCGGGTCCCCTCCTCGGGGACACCAAGAGACCCAGTACTTC. Amino acid sequence: CAGSPPRGHQETQYF.

The chain couples TRBV2 to TRBJ2-2; maybe TRBD1 (5 bases). The germline CDR1 and CDR2 sequences are SNHLY and FYNNEI. Trimming pared 5 bases from V and 3 bases from J, leaving 7 bases between. The CDR3 has 13 amino acids. The CDR3 DNA follows: TGTGCCAGCAGTCGACAGTACACCGGGGAGCTGTTTTTT. Residues: CASSRQYTGELFF.